This T cell receptor beta chain emerged from a study of T cell responses to AZD1222 COVID-19 vaccine. Study-level points and caveats: Most donors were white British, females outnumbered males, and clonal diversity was possibly underestimated.

This CDR3 contains 17 residues. Germline V gene sequence: CDR1 MNHEY, CDR2 SMNVEV (reference sequence). The V gene end was trimmed by 2 bases and the J gene end by 5 bases; junction bases not matched to a gene: 7. Sequencing was performed with immunoSEQ multiplex PCR; in TCRdb, only in-frame clones are kept and a portion is missing. The sample shows approximately 140,000 clones, just over 90% of them seen only once. With regard to this clone: Its antigen is unknown.

The clonotype comes from an adult in good health. Material: peripheral blood, obtained on day 0 of AZD1222 vaccination. The chain recombines TRBV27 with TRBJ2-2; 11 bases map to TRBD1. The CDR3 region is CASSLPSGQGDTGELFF. For the CDR3, the DNA is TGTGCCAGCAGTTTACCGTCGGGACAGGGGGATACCGGGGAGCTGTTTTTT.